This is a list of T cell receptor beta chains from one sample in a study of T-cell reconstitution after alpha-beta-depleted transplantation in children. TCRdb itself ran the PCR reads through MiXCR, one entry per CDR3 protein. The data show hundreds of thousands of distinct CDR3 sequences, with around 14% seen just once and around 0.79% held by the top ten. Sequenced here: PBMCs, sampled before TCRalphabeta/CD19-depleted stem cell transplant. These receptors were obtained from a girl aged 2 to 9 with congenital amegakaryocytic thrombocytopenia, due to receive a stem cell transplant. Each CDR3 is given with its conserved first and last residue. The order of the fields is J gene, D gene, V gene, clone size, CDR3 protein, CDR3 DNA. D genes are given only for firm matches. Clone sizes are given selectively: once, few, many, or a class where the clone is expanded.

j_gene: TRBJ2-7; d_gene: -; v_gene: TRBV12-3/TRBV12-4; abundance: few; CDR3aa: CATGTSYEQYF; CDR3nt: TGTGCCACCGGGACTTCCTACGAGCAGTACTTC
j_gene: TRBJ2-1; d_gene: TRBD2; v_gene: TRBV5-5; abundance: many; CDR3aa: CASITGTRVNEQFF; CDR3nt: TGTGCCAGCATCACCGGGACTAGGGTCAATGAGCAGTTCTTC
j_gene: TRBJ2-1; d_gene: -; v_gene: TRBV5-1; abundance: many; CDR3aa: CASSTNSPSGNEQFF; CDR3nt: TGCGCCAGCAGCACAAACTCCCCGTCAGGCAATGAGCAGTTCTTC
j_gene: TRBJ2-5; d_gene: -; v_gene: TRBV29-1; abundance: many; CDR3aa: CSVGQYGETQYF; CDR3nt: TGCAGCGTTGGACAGTACGGAGAGACCCAGTACTTC
j_gene: TRBJ2-5; d_gene: -; v_gene: TRBV3-1; abundance: few; CDR3aa: CASSQEWGQETQYF; CDR3nt: TGTGCCAGCAGCCAAGAATGGGGGCAAGAGACCCAGTACTTC
j_gene: TRBJ2-7; d_gene: TRBD2; v_gene: TRBV12-3/TRBV12-4; abundance: -; CDR3aa: CASSSLIASGAYEQYF; CDR3nt: TGTGCCAGCAGTTCCCTAATTGCTAGCGGGGCCTACGAGCAGTACTTC
j_gene: TRBJ2-5; d_gene: -; v_gene: TRBV24-1; abundance: few; CDR3aa: CATGGKEETQYF; CDR3nt: TGTGCCACCGGGGGTAAGGAAGAGACCCAGTACTTC
j_gene: TRBJ2-7; d_gene: TRBD1; v_gene: TRBV5-1; abundance: few; CDR3aa: CASSQDRATYEQYF; CDR3nt: TGCGCCAGCAGCCAGGACAGGGCGACGTACGAGCAGTACTTC
j_gene: TRBJ1-2; d_gene: TRBD1; v_gene: TRBV12-3/TRBV12-4; abundance: many; CDR3aa: CASSFGTGLLWYGYTF; CDR3nt: TGTGCCAGCAGTTTTGGGACAGGGCTCCTTTGGTATGGCTACACCTTC
j_gene: TRBJ2-1; d_gene: -; v_gene: TRBV7-9; abundance: -; CDR3aa: CASSPGREYNEQFF; CDR3nt: TGTGCCAGCAGCCCCGGTCGGGAGTACAATGAGCAGTTCTTC
j_gene: TRBJ2-1; d_gene: -; v_gene: TRBV6-1; abundance: few; CDR3aa: CASSEYLVRLKQFF; CDR3nt: TGTGCCAGCAGTGAATATCTGGTTAGGCTAAAGCAGTTCTTC
j_gene: TRBJ2-4; d_gene: -; v_gene: TRBV27; abundance: few; CDR3aa: CASKDGGIAKNIQYF; CDR3nt: TGTGCCAGCAAGGATGGCGGTATAGCCAAAAACATTCAGTACTTC
j_gene: TRBJ2-7; d_gene: -; v_gene: TRBV12-3/TRBV12-4; abundance: many; CDR3aa: CASSFSGPRYEQYF; CDR3nt: TGTGCCAGCAGTTTCTCAGGGCCTCGGTACGAGCAGTACTTC
j_gene: TRBJ1-4; d_gene: TRBD1; v_gene: TRBV28; abundance: -; CDR3aa: CASSLFWAGGVIATNEKLFF; CDR3nt: TGTGCCAGCAGTTTATTTTGGGCAGGGGGCGTAATTGCAACTAATGAAAAACTGTTTTTT
j_gene: TRBJ2-1; d_gene: -; v_gene: TRBV20-1; abundance: few; CDR3aa: CSGRELSSYNEQFF; CDR3nt: TGCAGTGGCCGCGAACTGAGCTCCTACAATGAGCAGTTCTTC
j_gene: TRBJ2-3; d_gene: TRBD2; v_gene: TRBV20-1; abundance: many; CDR3aa: CSARVSGRGTDTQYF; CDR3nt: TGCAGTGCTAGGGTTAGCGGGAGGGGCACAGATACGCAGTATTTT
j_gene: TRBJ2-2; d_gene: -; v_gene: TRBV29-1; abundance: few; CDR3aa: CSVEDLSGTGELFF; CDR3nt: TGCAGCGTTGAAGATCTCTCCGGAACCGGGGAGCTGTTTTTT
j_gene: TRBJ2-7; d_gene: TRBD2; v_gene: TRBV5-1; abundance: -; CDR3aa: CASSSSDITGLAGTYEQYF; CDR3nt: TGCGCCAGCAGCTCATCTGATATTACGGGACTAGCCGGAACCTACGAGCAGTACTTC
j_gene: TRBJ2-3; d_gene: -; v_gene: TRBV12-3/TRBV12-4; abundance: few; CDR3aa: CASTTGTYLTDTQYF; CDR3nt: TGTGCCAGCACAACCGGGACTTACCTCACAGATACGCAGTATTTT
j_gene: TRBJ2-3; d_gene: -; v_gene: TRBV10-3; abundance: few; CDR3aa: CASARGSYPSDTQYF; CDR3nt: TGTGCCAGCGCCCGGGGCAGCTATCCATCAGATACGCAGTATTTT
j_gene: TRBJ1-1; d_gene: -; v_gene: TRBV20-1; abundance: many; CDR3aa: CSARERANTEAFF; CDR3nt: TGCAGTGCTAGAGAAAGGGCGAACACTGAAGCTTTCTTT
j_gene: TRBJ2-1; d_gene: -; v_gene: TRBV28; abundance: few; CDR3aa: CASGERLYNEQFF; CDR3nt: TGTGCCAGCGGGGAGCGGCTCTACAATGAGCAGTTCTTC
j_gene: TRBJ2-3; d_gene: -; v_gene: TRBV11-2; abundance: many; CDR3aa: CASSLRLAADTQYF; CDR3nt: TGTGCCAGCAGCTTACGCCTAGCTGCAGATACGCAGTATTTT
j_gene: TRBJ2-3; d_gene: TRBD2; v_gene: TRBV20-1; abundance: many; CDR3aa: CSATSGTGDTQYF; CDR3nt: TGCAGTGCTACTAGCGGGACCGGGGATACGCAGTATTTT
j_gene: TRBJ2-7; d_gene: -; v_gene: TRBV20-1; abundance: many; CDR3aa: CSAANGGRTYEQYF; CDR3nt: TGCAGTGCCGCCAATGGAGGGAGGACCTACGAGCAGTACTTC
j_gene: TRBJ2-7; d_gene: TRBD2; v_gene: TRBV4-1; abundance: once; CDR3aa: CASSQATTSGRPYEQYF; CDR3nt: TGCGCCAGCAGCCAAGCAACTACTAGCGGGAGGCCTTACGAGCAGTACTTC
j_gene: TRBJ2-3; d_gene: -; v_gene: TRBV5-1; abundance: few; CDR3aa: CASSWLSRDYTDTQYF; CDR3nt: TGCGCCAGCAGCTGGCTTAGCAGGGATTACACAGATACGCAGTATTTT
j_gene: TRBJ2-2; d_gene: -; v_gene: TRBV5-1; abundance: -; CDR3aa: CASSLAFGSNGELFF; CDR3nt: TGCGCCAGCAGCTTGGCCTTCGGTTCTAACGGGGAGCTGTTTTTT
j_gene: TRBJ2-2; d_gene: -; v_gene: TRBV5-1; abundance: -; CDR3aa: CASRGFPGGKDTGELFF; CDR3nt: TGCGCCAGCAGGGGGTTCCCTGGAGGGAAGGACACCGGGGAGCTGTTTTTT
j_gene: TRBJ2-7; d_gene: -; v_gene: TRBV20-1; abundance: many; CDR3aa: CSARDTNERPRGEQYF; CDR3nt: TGCAGTGCTAGAGATACCAATGAGCGGCCACGGGGCGAGCAGTACTTC
j_gene: TRBJ2-5; d_gene: -; v_gene: TRBV5-1; abundance: few; CDR3aa: CASSLYSQETQYF; CDR3nt: TGCGCCAGCAGCTTATACAGCCAAGAGACCCAGTACTTC